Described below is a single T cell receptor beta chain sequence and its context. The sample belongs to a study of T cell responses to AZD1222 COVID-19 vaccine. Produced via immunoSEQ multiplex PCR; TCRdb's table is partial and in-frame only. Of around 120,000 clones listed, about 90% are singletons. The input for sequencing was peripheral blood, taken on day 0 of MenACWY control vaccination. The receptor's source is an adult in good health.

CDR3 residues: CASSPQGSYEQYF. CDR3 DNA: TGTGCCAGCAGCCCGCAGGGCTCCTACGAGCAGTACTTC. The chain uses TRBV21-1 and TRBJ2-7; the table names TRBD1, a call not compared with the DNA. TRBV21-1 is deemed a pseudogene. This CDR3 is built from 13 residues.